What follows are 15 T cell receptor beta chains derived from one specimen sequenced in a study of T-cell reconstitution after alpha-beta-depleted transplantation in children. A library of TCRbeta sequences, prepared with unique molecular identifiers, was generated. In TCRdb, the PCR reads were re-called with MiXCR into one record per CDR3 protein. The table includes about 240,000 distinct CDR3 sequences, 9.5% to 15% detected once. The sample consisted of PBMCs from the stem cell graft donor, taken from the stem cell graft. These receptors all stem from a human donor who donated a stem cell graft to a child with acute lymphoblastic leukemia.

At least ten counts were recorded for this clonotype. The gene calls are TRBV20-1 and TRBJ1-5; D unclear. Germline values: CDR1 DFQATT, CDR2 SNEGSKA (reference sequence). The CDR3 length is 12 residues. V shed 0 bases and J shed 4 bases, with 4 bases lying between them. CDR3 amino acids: CSARDGNQPQHF. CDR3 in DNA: TGCAGTGCTAGAGATGGGAATCAGCCCCAGCATTTT.

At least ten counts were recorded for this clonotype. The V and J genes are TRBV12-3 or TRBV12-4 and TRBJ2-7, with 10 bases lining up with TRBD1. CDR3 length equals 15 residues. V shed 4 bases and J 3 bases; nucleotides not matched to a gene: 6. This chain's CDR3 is CASSSRDRGFYEQYF. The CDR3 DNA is TGTGCCAGCAGTTCCCGGGACAGGGGCTTCTACGAGCAGTACTTC.

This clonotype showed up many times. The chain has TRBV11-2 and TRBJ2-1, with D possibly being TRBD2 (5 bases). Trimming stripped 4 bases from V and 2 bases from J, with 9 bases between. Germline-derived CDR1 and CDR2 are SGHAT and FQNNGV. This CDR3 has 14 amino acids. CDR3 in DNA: TGTGCCAGCAGCTATGGAGGACCCTACAATGAGCAGTTCTTC. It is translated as CASSYGGPYNEQFF.

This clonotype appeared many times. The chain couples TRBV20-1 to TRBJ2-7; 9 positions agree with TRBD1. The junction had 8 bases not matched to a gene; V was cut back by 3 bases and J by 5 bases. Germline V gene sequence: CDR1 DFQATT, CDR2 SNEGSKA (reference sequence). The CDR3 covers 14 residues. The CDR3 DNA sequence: TGCAGTGCTAGCGAACAGGGGGCGCGAAACGAGCAGTACTTC. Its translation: CSASEQGARNEQYF.

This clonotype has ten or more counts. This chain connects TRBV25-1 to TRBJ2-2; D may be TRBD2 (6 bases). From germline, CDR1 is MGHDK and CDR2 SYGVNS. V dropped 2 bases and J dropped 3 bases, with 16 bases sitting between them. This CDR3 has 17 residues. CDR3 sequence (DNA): TGTGCCAGCAGTGAAACGGGACTCCTGCCCCACACCGGGGAGCTGTTTTTT. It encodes CASSETGLLPHTGELFF.

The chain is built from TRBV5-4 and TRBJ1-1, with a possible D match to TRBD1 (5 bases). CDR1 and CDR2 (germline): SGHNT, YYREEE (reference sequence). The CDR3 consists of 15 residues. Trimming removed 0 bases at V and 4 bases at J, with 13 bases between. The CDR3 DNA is TGTGCCAGCAGCTTGGAGGCAGGGCCCGGCACTGAAGCTTTCTTT. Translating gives CASSLEAGPGTEAFF.

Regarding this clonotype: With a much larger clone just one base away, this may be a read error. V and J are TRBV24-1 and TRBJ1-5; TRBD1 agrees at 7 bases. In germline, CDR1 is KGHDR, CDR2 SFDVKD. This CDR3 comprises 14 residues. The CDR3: CATSDTQGNQPLHF. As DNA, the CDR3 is TGTGCCACCAGTGATACACAGGGGAATCAGCCCCTGCATTTT.

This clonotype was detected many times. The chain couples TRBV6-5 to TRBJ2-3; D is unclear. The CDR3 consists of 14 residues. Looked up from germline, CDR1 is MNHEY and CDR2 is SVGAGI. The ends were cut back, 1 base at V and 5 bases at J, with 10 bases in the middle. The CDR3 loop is CASSYYRSQDTQYF. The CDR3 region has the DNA TGTGCCAGCAGTTACTATCGTTCCCAAGATACGCAGTATTTT.

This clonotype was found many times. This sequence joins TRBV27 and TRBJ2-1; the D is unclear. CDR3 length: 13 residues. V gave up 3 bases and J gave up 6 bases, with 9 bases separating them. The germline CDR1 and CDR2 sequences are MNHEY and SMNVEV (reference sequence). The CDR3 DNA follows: TGTGCCAGCAGTTTCCGACCAAGCAATGAGCAGTTCTTC. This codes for CASSFRPSNEQFF.

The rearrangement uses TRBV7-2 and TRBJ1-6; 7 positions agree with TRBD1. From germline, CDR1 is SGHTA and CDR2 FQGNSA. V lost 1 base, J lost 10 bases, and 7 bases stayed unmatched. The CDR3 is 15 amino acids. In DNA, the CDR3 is TGTGCCAGCAGCTTAGTAACAGGGGAAATGTCACCCCTCCACTTT. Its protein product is CASSLVTGEMSPLHF.

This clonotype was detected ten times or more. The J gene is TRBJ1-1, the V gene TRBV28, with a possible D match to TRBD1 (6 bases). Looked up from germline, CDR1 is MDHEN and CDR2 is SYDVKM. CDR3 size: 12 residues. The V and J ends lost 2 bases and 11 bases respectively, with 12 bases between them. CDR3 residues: CASSLGGPAAFF. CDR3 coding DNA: TGTGCCAGCAGTTTAGGGGGGCCGGCGGCTTTCTTT.

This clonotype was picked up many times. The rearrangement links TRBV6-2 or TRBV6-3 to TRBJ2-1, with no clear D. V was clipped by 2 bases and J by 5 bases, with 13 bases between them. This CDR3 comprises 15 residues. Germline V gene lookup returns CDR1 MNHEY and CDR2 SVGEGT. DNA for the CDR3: TGTGCCAGCAGTTACCGGGTAGATCCGGACAATGAGCAGTTCTTC. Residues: CASSYRVDPDNEQFF.

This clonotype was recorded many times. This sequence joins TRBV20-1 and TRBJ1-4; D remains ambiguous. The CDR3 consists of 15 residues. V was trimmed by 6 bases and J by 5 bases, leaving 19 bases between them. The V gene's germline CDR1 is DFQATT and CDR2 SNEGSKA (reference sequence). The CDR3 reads CSAPRILMGNEKLFF. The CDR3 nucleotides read TGCAGTGCCCCGAGAATTCTCATGGGGAATGAAAAACTGTTTTTT.

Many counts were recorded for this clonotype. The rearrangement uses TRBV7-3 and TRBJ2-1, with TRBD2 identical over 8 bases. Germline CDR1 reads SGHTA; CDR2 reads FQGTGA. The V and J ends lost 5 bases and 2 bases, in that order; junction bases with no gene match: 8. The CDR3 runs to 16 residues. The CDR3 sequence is CASSHRAGATYNEQFF. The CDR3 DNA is TGTGCCAGCAGCCACAGAGCGGGAGCGACCTACAATGAGCAGTTCTTC.

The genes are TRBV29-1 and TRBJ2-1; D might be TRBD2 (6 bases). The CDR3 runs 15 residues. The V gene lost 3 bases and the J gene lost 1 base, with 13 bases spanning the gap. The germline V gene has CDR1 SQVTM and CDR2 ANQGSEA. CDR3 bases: TGCAGCGTTGAGGGGGTTAGCGGTTCCTACAATGAGCAGTTCTTC. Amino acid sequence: CSVEGVSGSYNEQFF.